A selection of T cell receptor beta chains follows, all from one sample in a study of cytomegalovirus exposure and HLA in healthy donors. Profiling relied on immunoSEQ multiplex PCR, and the TCRdb table lists in-frame clones only, not all of them. The sample yields under 150,000 clones, approximately 86% seen once. Sequencing was done on a sample of PBMCs. The receptors shown here come from a boy aged 10-17 years in good health and CMV-seronegative. Both conserved end residues are part of each CDR3. D genes are given only for firm matches. A clone size is listed for some rows: how often the clone was seen (once, few, many), or a class if it is expanded.

CDR3 DNA: TGTGCCAGCAGCGGGGGACTAGCGGGCCGCTCCTACGAGCAGTACTTC
CDR3 protein: CASSGGLAGRSYEQYF
clone size: NA
J gene: TRBJ2-7
D gene: TRBD2
V gene: TRBV7-8

CDR3 DNA: TGTGCCAGCAGCCTAAGTAGCGGGAGGTTAAATGAGCAGTTCTTC
CDR3 protein: CASSLSSGRLNEQFF
clone size: few
J gene: TRBJ2-1
D gene: TRBD2
V gene: TRBV7-3

CDR3 DNA: TGTGCCAGCAGCGCACAACAGGGGCGCCCCTACAATGAGCAGTTCTTC
CDR3 protein: CASSAQQGRPYNEQFF
clone size: NA
J gene: TRBJ2-1
D gene: TRBD1
V gene: TRBV9

CDR3 DNA: TGTGCCAGCGGGGGGGGACTAGCGGGGCTCTATACGCAGTATTTT
CDR3 protein: CASGGGLAGLYTQYF
clone size: NA
J gene: TRBJ2-3
D gene: TRBD2
V gene: TRBV6-1

CDR3 DNA: TGTGCCAGCAGCGTAGCACTTTCGGGACAGGGTTTCGATGAGCAGTTCTTC
CDR3 protein: CASSVALSGQGFDEQFF
clone size: NA
J gene: TRBJ2-1
D gene: TRBD1
V gene: TRBV9

CDR3 DNA: TGTGCCAGCAGCTCCCAGGGTTGGGAGGGGCCTGGAAACACCATATATTTT
CDR3 protein: CASSSQGWEGPGNTIYF
clone size: NA
J gene: TRBJ1-3
D gene: NA
V gene: TRBV7-6

CDR3 DNA: TGTGCCAGCAGTACTAGCGGGAGGACAGATACGCAGTATTTT
CDR3 protein: CASSTSGRTDTQYF
clone size: NA
J gene: TRBJ2-3
D gene: TRBD2
V gene: TRBV7-9

CDR3 DNA: TGTGCCAGCAGTGACAGAGGGTATAATTCACCCCTCCACTTT
CDR3 protein: CASSDRGYNSPLHF
clone size: NA
J gene: TRBJ1-6
D gene: NA
V gene: TRBV6-1

CDR3 DNA: TGTGCCAGCAGTTGGACAGGGGTTGGCACTGAAGCTTTCTTT
CDR3 protein: CASSWTGVGTEAFF
clone size: NA
J gene: TRBJ1-1
D gene: TRBD1
V gene: TRBV6-5

CDR3 DNA: TGTGCCAGCAGCTTGGGGACAGGGACAGAAGCTTTCTTT
CDR3 protein: CASSLGTGTEAFF
clone size: NA
J gene: TRBJ1-1
D gene: TRBD1
V gene: TRBV7-6

CDR3 DNA: TGTGCCAGCAGCTTATCTGTCGGGAAAGAGACCCAGTACTTC
CDR3 protein: CASSLSVGKETQYF
clone size: NA
J gene: TRBJ2-5
D gene: NA
V gene: TRBV11-2

CDR3 DNA: TGTGCCAGCAGCCCAGGGACAGGGGCAGATACGCAGTATTTT
CDR3 protein: CASSPGTGADTQYF
clone size: NA
J gene: TRBJ2-3
D gene: TRBD1
V gene: TRBV9

CDR3 DNA: TGTGCCAGCAGCCTGTTCGGGAACACTGAAGCTTTCTTT
CDR3 protein: CASSLFGNTEAFF
clone size: NA
J gene: TRBJ1-1
D gene: NA
V gene: TRBV7-8

CDR3 DNA: TGTGCCAGCAGTTTAGTCTCGCCAGAAATTTTTACCACAGATACGCAGTATTTT
CDR3 protein: CASSLVSPEIFTTDTQYF
clone size: NA
J gene: TRBJ2-3
D gene: NA
V gene: TRBV28

CDR3 DNA: TGCAGCGCCACCGGGAGTTCTGGAAACACCATATATTTT
CDR3 protein: CSATGSSGNTIYF
clone size: NA
J gene: TRBJ1-3
D gene: NA
V gene: TRBV29-1

CDR3 DNA: TGTGCCAGCATAGTAGCGAATTACAATGAGCAGTTCTTC
CDR3 protein: CASIVANYNEQFF
clone size: once
J gene: TRBJ2-1
D gene: NA
V gene: TRBV6-1

CDR3 DNA: TGCAGCGTTGGGACTCGACTCGCCGAGACCCAGTACTTC
CDR3 protein: CSVGTRLAETQYF
clone size: NA
J gene: TRBJ2-5
D gene: NA
V gene: TRBV29-1

CDR3 DNA: TGTGCAACCAAGGGCGGGGGCGACACTGAAGCTTTCTTT
CDR3 protein: CATKGGGDTEAFF
clone size: NA
J gene: TRBJ1-1
D gene: NA
V gene: TRBV6-5

CDR3 DNA: TGTGCCAGTAGTATAGCGGTAACCGATAATGAAAAACTGTTTTTT
CDR3 protein: CASSIAVTDNEKLFF
clone size: NA
J gene: TRBJ1-4
D gene: NA
V gene: TRBV19

CDR3 DNA: TGCGCCAGCAGCGACAGGGTTGGTCAGCCCCAGCATTTT
CDR3 protein: CASSDRVGQPQHF
clone size: NA
J gene: TRBJ1-5
D gene: TRBD1
V gene: TRBV5-1